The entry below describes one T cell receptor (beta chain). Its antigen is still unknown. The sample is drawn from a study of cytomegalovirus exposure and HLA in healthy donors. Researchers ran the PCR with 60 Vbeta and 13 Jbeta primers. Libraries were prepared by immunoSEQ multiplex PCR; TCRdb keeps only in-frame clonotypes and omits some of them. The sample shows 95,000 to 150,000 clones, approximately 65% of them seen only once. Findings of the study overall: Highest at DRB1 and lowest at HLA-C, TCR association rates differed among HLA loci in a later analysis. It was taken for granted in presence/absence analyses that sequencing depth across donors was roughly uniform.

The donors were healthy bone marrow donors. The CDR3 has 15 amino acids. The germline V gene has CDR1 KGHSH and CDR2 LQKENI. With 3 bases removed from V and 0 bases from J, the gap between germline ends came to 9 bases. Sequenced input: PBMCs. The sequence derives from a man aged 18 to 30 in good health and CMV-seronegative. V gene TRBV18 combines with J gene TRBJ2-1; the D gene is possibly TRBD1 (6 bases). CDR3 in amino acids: CASSPRGGSYNEQFF. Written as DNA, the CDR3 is TGTGCCAGCTCACCCAGAGGGGGCTCCTACAATGAGCAGTTCTTC. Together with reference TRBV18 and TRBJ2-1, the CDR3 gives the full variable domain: NAGVMQNPRHLVRRRGQEARLRCSPMKGHSHVYWYRQLPEEGLKFMVYLQKENIIDESGMPKERFSAEFPKEGPSILRIQQVVRGDSAAYFCASSPRGGSYNEQFFGPGTRLTVL.